Reported below is one T cell receptor (beta chain). The sample is drawn from a study of blood T cell repertoires in COVID-19. Whole-study context: Specimens from acute and convalescent COVID-19 originated in the United States, Italy and Spain. T cells, B-cell-depleted T cells, or PBMCs provided the cDNA or gDNA that served as material.

Per the authors' pipeline: Nucleated cell counts were estimated from reference gene primer amplification. The assay was immunoSEQ multiplex PCR, and TCRdb's table has in-frame clones only and misses some. V and J calls and clone size come straight from that table; D and trimming were deduced from the DNA. The table records around 97,000 clones, roughly 90% of them present only once. The CDR3 covers 14 residues. The V and J ends lost 7 bases and 1 base respectively, with 13 bases between them. The V gene's germline CDR1 is MNHEY and CDR2 SVGAGI. The sequenced material came from peripheral blood. The V call is TRBV6-5, the J call TRBJ1-1; D is uncertain. The source of this sequence is a woman aged 55-75 years with acute or convalescent COVID-19. In DNA, the CDR3 is TGTGCCAGCACCTCGGAACGGGGGAACACTGAAGCTTTCTTT. Translated, it gives CASTSERGNTEAFF.